This T cell receptor (beta chain) was observed in a study of OX40 agonist ivuxolimab in advanced cancers. Regarding the complete study: Ivuxolimab, which targeted the costimulatory receptor OX40 (CD134), was an agonistic, fully human IgG2 monoclonal antibody. Intravenous ivuxolimab was administered to patients every 2 weeks at six dose levels: 0.01, 0.1, 0.3, 1.5, 3 and 10 mg/kg. Among the roughly 50 dose-escalation patients, some 20 had hepatocellular carcinoma, 15 or so melanoma, 9 renal cell carcinoma and 9 head and neck cancer. In the dose-escalation cohort, around four fifths of patients were male, and the mean age was roughly 60 years, with a range of roughly 20 to 80. Patients were allowed to have had prior anti-PD-1, anti-PD-L1 or anti-CTLA-4 therapy, and around 43% of the dose-escalation patients had been treated with checkpoint inhibitors. Partial responses occurred in three dose-escalation patients, of whom one had hepatocellular carcinoma and two had cutaneous melanoma. Peripheral TCRbeta sequencing aimed to test whether ivuxolimab altered TCR sequence diversity and caused clonal T-cell expansion. The paper describes the monotherapy dose-escalation part (N ≈ 49 patients) of the phase I trial of ivuxolimab.

Of note for this clone: Its antigen is unknown. Nothing much larger sits one base from this clone, and base qualities are not available.

What the work shows at the level of the full study, not this receptor alone: At doses of 0.1 to 3.0 mg/kg, clonal expansion of both CD4+ and CD8+ T cells in blood was seen between baseline and week 6. In partial responders in the 0.1-3.0 mg/kg groups, normalized peripheral clonal expansion was found to be among the lowest, especially among CD8+ T cells. After ivuxolimab, more expanded clones were found on average in CD8+ T cells than in CD4+ T cells. Low levels of normalized T-cell clonal expansion were also seen in some patients who did not respond. The antigen specificity of the clonally expanded peripheral T cells was not determined.

For sequencing of the TCRbeta CDR3 region, genomic DNA was extracted from the sorted cells. TCRbeta CDR3 regions were sequenced using the immunoSEQ Assay. Drawn from immuneACCESS, this table holds only the in-frame rearrangements with V and J called that TCRdb kept. Clones are partly lost; checked studies trace under half to an unresolved V gene and leave the rest unexplained. The sample contains approximately 70,000 clones, 70% to 90% of them found a single time. The top ten constitute 1.1% of the sample. Patients with a history of autoimmune disease or receiving systemic immunosuppression were excluded from the trial. Peripheral blood for TCR sequencing was collected from all dose cohorts at baseline, on cycle 4 day 1, and on cycle 7 day 1. The samples were drawn from a first-in-human, open-label, multicenter phase I dose-escalation trial of ivuxolimab. The trial enrolled adults with locally advanced or metastatic head and neck squamous cell, hepatocellular, melanoma or renal cell carcinoma. Before TCR sequencing, CD4+ T cells and CD8+ T cells were sorted from peripheral blood as separate populations.

CDR1 and CDR2, looked up from the germline V gene, are SGHTA and FQGNSA. V is pared back by 0 bases and J by 6 bases, with 17 bases lying between the germline termini. Inclusive of the bounding cysteine and phenylalanine, the CDR3 is 17 residues long. The DNA shown is the 51-base CDR3, in frame from base 1. This chain joins TRBV7-2 to TRBJ2-2; the best D guess is TRBD1, with 6 bases matching. The sequencing used CD4+ or CD8+ T cells sorted from blood, collected in a trial of the OX40 agonist ivuxolimab. The sequence was collected from an adult with an advanced solid tumor such as melanoma, head and neck, liver or kidney cancer. This receptor carries the CDR3 CASSLARQALLAGELFF. The nucleotide sequence reads as follows: TGTGCCAGCAGCTTAGCACGACAGGCTCTTTTGGCCGGGGAGCTGTTTTTT.